The 7 T cell receptor beta chains below all came from one sample that was sequenced in a study of technical replicates of blood from a few donors. TCRdb keeps only in-frame clones here, not all; method: immunoSEQ multiplex PCR. The table shows about 75,000 clones, with around 97% occurring only once. Sequenced input: T cells isolated from PBMCs. The receptor set was obtained from a human donor in good health.

The chain couples TRBV27 to TRBJ1-2, with D maybe TRBD1 (6 bases). Trimming removed 6 bases from V and 8 bases from J, with 22 bases in between. In germline, CDR1 is MNHEY, CDR2 SMNVEV (reference sequence). The CDR3 is made up of 15 amino acids. Here the CDR3 reads CASRGIPGQIQGYTF. The CDR3, as DNA: TGTGCCAGCAGGGGGATTCCAGGACAGATCCAGGGCTACACCTTC.

The J gene is TRBJ2-5, the V gene TRBV9; 11 bases line up with TRBD2. The V gene's germline CDR1 is SGDLS and CDR2 YYNGEE. The CDR3 length is 16 residues. V lost 0 bases and J lost 2; bases outside the gene matches: 3. The DNA for the CDR3 is TGTGCCAGCAGCGTAGCCCCTAGCGGGGGGCAAGAGACCCAGTACTTC. It encodes CASSVAPSGGQETQYF.

The chain employs TRBV5-5 and TRBJ1-1; 7 bases fit TRBD1. This CDR3 is built from 14 residues. From germline, CDR1 is SGHKS and CDR2 YYEKEE (reference sequence). Trimming took 3 bases from V and 5 from J; bases not matched to a gene: 7. CDR3 in amino acids: CASSSLQGLTEAFF. CDR3 in DNA: TGTGCCAGCAGCTCCCTACAGGGGCTGACTGAAGCTTTCTTT.

This chain uses TRBV28 with TRBJ1-3; D unresolved. CDR3 size: 12 residues. CDR1 is MDHEN, CDR2 SYDVKM, per germline. V lost 6 bases to trimming and J lost 4 bases, with 7 bases between them. CDR3 protein: CASSSPGNTIYF. CDR3 bases: TGTGCCAGCAGCTCCCCCGGAAACACCATATATTTT.

The chain couples TRBV5-1 to TRBJ2-1; D is unclear. The V and J ends lost 0 bases and 6 bases respectively, with 4 bases between them. This CDR3 comprises 12 residues. Per germline, CDR1 SGHRS and CDR2 YFSETQ. CDR3 in amino acids: CASSLAGNEQFF. The CDR3 DNA reads TGCGCCAGCAGCTTGGCGGGCAATGAGCAGTTCTTC.

The V gene is TRBV10-3, the J gene TRBJ1-5; 8 bases agree with TRBD1. The V gene end was trimmed by 4 bases and the J gene end by 0 bases; junction bases not matched to a gene: 5. Germline CDR1 is ENHRY and CDR2 is SYGVKD. The CDR3 sequence is 16 residues long. The CDR3 DNA is TGTGCCATCAGTGTGGACAGGGCGGCTAGCAATCAGCCCCAGCATTTT. This gives the protein CAISVDRAASNQPQHF.

This clone is a singleton in its sample. The chain employs TRBV9 and TRBJ2-2; 9 bases line up with TRBD1. From germline, CDR1 is SGDLS and CDR2 YYNGEE. This CDR3 has 18 residues. J lost 6 bases, V lost 3 bases, and 15 bases had no gene match. The CDR3 spells CASSAEGQGFSLAGELFF. DNA for the CDR3: TGTGCCAGCAGCGCCGAGGGACAGGGATTTTCTCTAGCCGGGGAGCTGTTTTTT.